The 12 T cell receptor beta chains below come from one sample, sequenced in a study of cytomegalovirus exposure and HLA in healthy donors. Only in-frame clones appear in the TCRdb table, and some are missing; sequencing was by immunoSEQ multiplex PCR. The sample contains roughly 120,000 clones, roughly 90% of which appear only once. Input material: PBMCs. These receptor sequences come from a woman in her twenties or thirties in good health and CMV-seropositive.

This rearrangement joins TRBV7-2 to TRBJ2-7; maybe TRBD2 (5 bases). Germline values: CDR1 SGHTA, CDR2 FQGNSA. Trimming removed 1 base from V and 5 bases from J, with 12 bases in between. The CDR3 is made up of 14 amino acids. In DNA, the CDR3 is TGTGCCAGCAGCTTAGAGGTGCGTAGCGACGAGCAGTACTTC. This gives the protein CASSLEVRSDEQYF.

The chain is built from TRBV19 and TRBJ1-2; 7 bases fit TRBD1. Per the germline V gene, CDR1 is LNHDA and CDR2 is SQIVND (reference sequence). This CDR3 has 14 residues. Trimming removed 3 bases from V and 5 bases from J; junction bases left unmatched: 6. The CDR3 bases are TGTGCCAGTAGTATCGCGGGACAGATATATGGCTACACCTTC. The encoded protein is CASSIAGQIYGYTF. Full variable domain (outside the CDR3, taken from reference TRBV19 and TRBJ1-2): DGGITQSPKYLFRKEGQNVTLSCEQNLNHDAMYWYRQDPGQGLRLIYYSQIVNDFQKGDIAEGYSVSREKKESFPLTVTSAQKNPTAFYLCASSIAGQIYGYTFGSGTRLTVV.

This clone was seen once. This sequence joins TRBV4-2 and TRBJ1-1, with TRBD1 matching over 10 bases. Germline V gene lookup returns CDR1 LGHNA and CDR2 YNFKEQ. The CDR3 covers 16 residues. V lost 3 bases to trimming and J lost 6 bases; unmatched junction nucleotides: 10. CDR3 DNA sequence: TGTGCCAGCAGCCACGGGACAGGGGCGTGGGGGGCTGAAGCTTTCTTT. Translating it yields CASSHGTGAWGAEAFF.

Only a few counts were recorded for this clone. This rearrangement joins TRBV5-6 to TRBJ1-4; D is perhaps TRBD1 (6 bases). CDR1 SGHDT and CDR2 YYEEEE come from the germline V gene. The CDR3 totals 15 residues. V gave up 1 base and J gave up 8 bases, with 15 bases separating them. CDR3 in amino acids: CASSLTGNGGEKLFF. The CDR3 region has the DNA TGTGCCAGCAGCTTGACAGGGAACGGGGGGGAAAAACTGTTTTTT.

Here the CDR3 reads CAWIGNTEAFF. CDR3 nucleotide sequence: TGTGCCTGGATCGGTAACACTGAAGCTTTCTTT. V gene TRBV30 combines with J gene TRBJ1-1, with D unclear. The CDR3 is made up of 11 amino acids. Trimming stripped 4 bases from V and 2 bases from J, with 5 bases between. Germline V gene data show CDR1 as GTSNPN and CDR2 as SVGIG (reference sequence). Supplemented by reference TRBV30 and TRBJ1-1, the full variable domain reads SQTIHQWPATLVQPVGSPLSLECTVEGTSNPNLYWYRQAAGRGLQLLFYSVGIGQISSEVPQNLSASRPQDRQFILSSKKLLLSDSGFYLCAWIGNTEAFFGQGTRLTVV.

This clone showed up just a few times. V is TRBV15 and J is TRBJ2-7, with D tentatively TRBD1 (6 bases). The CDR3 runs to 13 residues. CDR1 LNHNV and CDR2 YYDKDF come from the germline V gene (reference sequence). The ends were cut back, 5 bases at V and 3 bases at J, with 11 bases in the middle. The CDR3 nucleotides read TGTGCCACCAGCGTAGACAGGTACTACGAGCAGTACTTC. Its protein is CATSVDRYYEQYF. Combining the CDR3 with reference TRBV15 and TRBJ2-7 gives the whole variable domain DAMVIQNPRYQVTQFGKPVTLSCSQTLNHNVMYWYQQKSSQAPKLLFHYYDKDFNNEADTPDNFQSRRPNTSFCFLDIRSPGLGDTAMYLCATSVDRYYEQYFGPGTRLTVT.

The chain has TRBV11-1 and TRBJ2-1, with 7 nucleotides matching TRBD2. CDR1 is SGHAT and CDR2 is FQDESV in the germline V gene (reference sequence). V was pared by 4 bases and J by 7 bases, with 13 bases of the junction left unmatched. The CDR3 is 16 residues long. The CDR3 is CASSSGRDYLGNEQFF. The CDR3 DNA follows: TGTGCCAGCAGCTCCGGCCGGGACTACCTCGGGAATGAGCAGTTCTTC.

V usage is TRBV30 and J usage is TRBJ2-5; tentative D call: TRBD2 (5 bases). CDR1 and CDR2 from the germline V gene are GTSNPN and SVGIG (reference sequence). The CDR3 totals 15 residues. V shed 2 bases and J shed 7 bases, with 20 bases lying between them. The CDR3 spells CAWSRALEFAGTQYF. The CDR3 DNA reads as TGTGCCTGGAGTCGTGCCCTGGAATTTGCGGGGACCCAGTACTTC.

The chain recombines TRBV27 with TRBJ2-1; TRBD2 agrees at 9 bases. The ends lost 2 bases at V and 8 bases at J; junction bases unmatched: 7. Germline CDR1 is MNHEY and CDR2 is SMNVEV (reference sequence). The CDR3 sequence is 15 residues long. The CDR3 DNA reads as TGTGCCAGCAGTTTAAGGCGGGGGGGCGGCGATGAGCAGTTCTTC. The encoded protein is CASSLRRGGGDEQFF.

The rearrangement links TRBV30 to TRBJ2-5, with D hard to call. The CDR3 totals 13 residues. Trimming stripped 6 bases from V and 1 base from J, with 12 bases between. Germline values: CDR1 GTSNPN, CDR2 SVGIG (reference sequence). The CDR3 here is CACTRQGQETQYF. The CDR3 DNA follows: TGTGCCTGCACAAGACAAGGCCAAGAGACCCAGTACTTC.

The V and J genes are TRBV7-2 and TRBJ2-1; 7 bases agree with TRBD1. Losses at the gene ends were 2 bases for V and 6 bases for J; bases not matched to a gene: 7. The germline CDR1 and CDR2 sequences are SGHTA and FQGNSA. The length of the CDR3 is 15 residues. The CDR3 sequence: CASSLFQQGSNEQFF. The CDR3, as DNA: TGTGCCAGCAGCTTATTTCAACAGGGGTCCAATGAGCAGTTCTTC.

The V call is TRBV6-4, the J call TRBJ2-1; 13 nucleotides match TRBD2. The CDR3 has 15 residues. Looked up from germline, CDR1 is MRHNA and CDR2 is SNTAGT. J was trimmed by 9 bases and V by 3 bases; bases with no gene match: 5. The CDR3 loop reads CASSETSGGAFEQFF. The CDR3 region has the DNA TGTGCCAGCAGTGAAACTAGCGGGGGGGCCTTTGAGCAGTTCTTC.